These 10 T cell receptor beta chains share one sample of origin, sequenced in a study of cytomegalovirus exposure and HLA in healthy donors. A multiplex PCR was run with 60 Vbeta primers and 13 Jbeta primers. Using immunoSEQ multiplex PCR, the repertoire was profiled, and TCRdb retains in-frame clones only, with some absent. The sample lists approximately 290,000 clones; 80% were seen once. Sequencing was done on a sample of PBMCs. The receptors shown here come from a girl aged 2-10 years in good health and CMV-seronegative.

This clone has a single count. V is TRBV19 and J is TRBJ2-7, with 10 nucleotides matching TRBD2. Germline V lookup: CDR1 LNHDA, CDR2 SQIVND (reference sequence). The CDR3 spans 13 residues. V gave up 6 bases and J gave up 4 bases; unmatched junction bases: 3. DNA of the CDR3: TGTGCCAGTAGGGCTAGCGGGAGATACGAGCAGTACTTC. Translation: CASRASGRYEQYF.

This clone has a single count. The chain combines TRBV30 with TRBJ1-2; 9 nucleotides match TRBD1. The CDR3 is made up of 12 amino acids. After removal of 8 bases from V and 5 bases from J, the junction contained 6 bases not matched to a gene. Germline assignment: CDR1 GTSNPN and CDR2 SVGIG (reference sequence). The CDR3 reads CAIVQGAYGYTF. The CDR3 coding sequence is TGTGCCATAGTACAGGGGGCATATGGCTACACCTTC.

This chain uses TRBV28 with TRBJ1-2; D is perhaps TRBD1 (5 bases). V lost 1 base, J lost 8 bases, and 8 bases lay in between. CDR3 length equals 12 residues. Germline CDR1 MDHEN, CDR2 SYDVKM. CDR3 in amino acids: CASSLSWGGYTF. In nucleotides, the CDR3 is TGTGCCAGCAGTTTATCCTGGGGCGGCTACACCTTC.

The rearrangement links TRBV30 to TRBJ2-7, with TRBD2 identical over 9 bases. CDR1 is GTSNPN, CDR2 SVGIG, per germline (reference sequence). Unmatched junction bases numbered 3, after V lost 8 bases and J lost 1 base. The CDR3 has 12 residues. The CDR3 sequence is CARGLASYEQYF. The CDR3 region has the DNA TGTGCCCGCGGACTAGCGTCCTACGAGCAGTACTTC.

Turning to this clone: Other DNA sequences in the same sample also yield this CDR3. This chain's CDR3 is CASSYSGQGTYEQYF. Here the CDR3 DNA reads TGTGCCAGCAGTTACTCCGGACAGGGGACGTACGAGCAGTACTTC. The V and J genes are TRBV6-5 and TRBJ2-7, with 9 nucleotides matching TRBD1. The CDR3 is 15 amino acids. CDR1 is MNHEY and CDR2 is SVGAGI in the germline V gene. V lost 0 bases to trimming and J lost 4 bases; unmatched junction nucleotides: 4.

The rearrangement links TRBV27 to TRBJ2-1, with 11 nucleotides matching TRBD2. Germline V gene sequence: CDR1 MNHEY, CDR2 SMNVEV (reference sequence). J was trimmed by 4 bases and V by 10 bases; bases with no gene match: 3. The CDR3 loop spans 13 amino acids. DNA for the CDR3: TGTGCCACCGGGACTAGCGGTTACAATGAGCAGTTCTTC. Its translation: CATGTSGYNEQFF.

CDR3 coding DNA: TGTGCCAGCAGTCCAGGGATGGAGACCCAGTACTTC. Translated, it gives CASSPGMETQYF. J is TRBJ2-5 and V is TRBV7-7; weak D call: TRBD1 (5 bases). Deletions cut 6 bases from V and 5 bases from J, with 10 bases between. This CDR3 contains 12 residues. Germline lookup yields CDR1 SSHAT and CDR2 FNYEAQ (reference sequence). Complete variable domain (other parts from reference TRBV7-7 and TRBJ2-5): GAGVSQSPRYKVTKRGQDVTLRCDPISSHATLYWYQQALGQGPEFLTYFNYEAQPDKSGLPSDRFSAERPEGSISTLTIQRTEQRDSAMYRCASSPGMETQYFGPGTRLLVL.

The V gene is TRBV7-6, the J gene TRBJ2-7; 12 nucleotides agree with TRBD2. This CDR3 is 15 amino acids long. In germline, CDR1 is SGHVS, CDR2 FNYEAQ. The trim removed 4 bases at V and 7 bases at J, leaving 8 bases unmatched. CDR3 in amino acids: CASSSASGRAVEQYF. For the CDR3, the DNA is TGTGCCAGCAGCTCCGCTAGCGGGAGGGCGGTTGAGCAGTACTTC.

The chain carries TRBV13 and TRBJ2-1; TRBD2 matches 14 bases. V was pared by 5 bases and J by 5 bases, with 5 bases of the junction left unmatched. The length of the CDR3 is 16 residues. Germline V CDR1 and CDR2: PRHDT, FYEKMQ (reference sequence). CDR3 loop: CASSLKGLAGDNEQFF. CDR3 bases: TGTGCCAGCAGCCTAAAGGGACTAGCGGGAGACAATGAGCAGTTCTTC.

The chain employs TRBV4-1 and TRBJ1-1; a possible D gene is TRBD1 (6 bases). V was trimmed by 2 bases and J by 4 bases, leaving 14 bases between them. The CDR3 consists of 15 residues. The germline gives CDR1 MGHRA, CDR2 YSYEKL. In DNA, the CDR3 is TGCGCCAGCAGCCAACAACAGGGTATGTTCACTGAAGCTTTCTTT. Translation gives CASSQQQGMFTEAFF.